This T cell receptor (beta chain) was captured in a study of blood T cell repertoires in COVID-19. Overall study: The samples span acute and convalescent COVID-19 from the United States, Italy and Spain. The analysed material was cDNA or gDNA that came from T cells, B-cell-depleted T cells, or PBMCs.

Original methodology: By means of reference gene primer amplification, nucleated cell counts were estimated. This table comes from immunoSEQ multiplex PCR, and its TCRdb copy is limited to in-frame clones, with some not included. The DNA gave D and trimming, while V, J and clone size come from that table. This table holds around 250,000 clones, roughly 85% found once. V shed 6 bases and J 4 bases; nucleotides not matched to a gene: 3. The CDR3 is 12 amino acids. This chain links TRBV12-3 or TRBV12-4 with TRBJ2-7, with TRBD2 matching over 7 bases. The TCR comes from a woman under 30 with acute or convalescent COVID-19. The sequenced material came from peripheral blood. The CDR3 DNA sequence: TGTGCCAGCAGGGCTAGCGGATACGAGCAGTACTTC. It encodes CASRASGYEQYF.